Shown below are 8 T cell receptor beta chains from a single sample sequenced in a study of T cell responses to AZD1222 COVID-19 vaccine. The assay was immunoSEQ multiplex PCR, and TCRdb's table has in-frame clones only and misses some. Of 85,000 to 100,000 clones listed, around 90% are singletons. The sample consisted of peripheral blood, taken 28 days after the second AZD1222 dose. Every receptor here comes from an adult who received the AZD1222 COVID-19 vaccine.

The chain combines TRBV7-2 with TRBJ2-3; D unclear. V lost 2 bases and J lost 1, with 7 bases in between. There are 14 residues in the CDR3. Germline V gene sequence: CDR1 SGHTA, CDR2 FQGNSA. The CDR3 sequence: CASSLFSRTDTQYF. The CDR3 nucleotides read TGTGCCAGCAGCTTATTTTCCCGCACAGATACGCAGTATTTT.

This chain uses TRBV11-2 with TRBJ1-2, with D perhaps TRBD1 (5 bases). The germline V gene has CDR1 SGHAT and CDR2 FQNNGV. The V end lost 7 bases, the J end lost 6 bases, and 21 bases lay between the germline ends. The CDR3 spans 15 residues. CDR3: CASNPGRGAEDGYTF. In DNA, the CDR3 is TGTGCCAGCAACCCTGGAAGAGGGGCGGAAGATGGCTACACCTTC.

The rearrangement uses TRBV5-4 and TRBJ1-1, with D possibly being TRBD1 (6 bases). There are 14 residues in the CDR3. V was pared by 0 bases and J by 4 bases, with 10 bases between. Per germline, CDR1 SGHNT and CDR2 YYREEE (reference sequence). The CDR3 region is CASSLGGGPTEAFF. CDR3 in DNA: TGTGCCAGCAGCTTGGGCGGGGGCCCCACTGAAGCTTTCTTT.

This clone was detected only once. The J gene is TRBJ1-3, the V gene TRBV6-1, with a tentative D call TRBD1 (5 bases). CDR3 length: 15 residues. The germline V gene has CDR1 MNHNS and CDR2 SASEGT. Trimming took 1 base from V and 5 from J, leaving 12 bases between them. Here the CDR3 DNA reads TGTGCCAGCAGTGAAGGCGGGACGGATCGAAACACCATATATTTT. It codes for CASSEGGTDRNTIYF.

The table lists this clone with a few counts. This sequence joins TRBV19 and TRBJ1-5; D may be TRBD1 (5 bases). Germline loops: CDR1 LNHDA, CDR2 SQIVND (reference sequence). V was trimmed by 10 bases and J by 6 bases, leaving 19 bases between them. The CDR3 is 14 residues long. For the CDR3, the DNA is TGTGCCACCTACTCCGGGGGAGTGGGTCAGCCCCAGCATTTT. This gives the protein CATYSGGVGQPQHF.

This chain joins TRBV11-2 and TRBJ2-1; no definite D call. CDR1 SGHAT and CDR2 FQNNGV come from the germline V gene. The CDR3 totals 15 residues. Between the trimmed V and J ends, which lost 3 bases and 4 bases, there was a span of 13 bases. This CDR3 reads CASSLSRTVYNEQFF. DNA of the CDR3: TGTGCCAGCAGCTTGAGTAGGACCGTGTACAATGAGCAGTTCTTC.

The rearrangement uses TRBV4-2 and TRBJ2-3; D is undetermined. V lost 3 bases, J lost 4 bases, and 11 bases lay in between. CDR1 and CDR2 (germline): LGHNA, YNFKEQ. This CDR3 region has 14 residues. CDR3 bases: TGTGCCAGCAGCCACGGACGGGTCTCAGATACGCAGTATTTT. It yields the protein CASSHGRVSDTQYF.

CDR3 loop: CAWTGRGTDTQYF. CDR3 sequence (DNA): TGTGCCTGGACAGGGCGCGGGACAGATACGCAGTATTTT. The rearrangement joins TRBV30 to TRBJ2-3; D is perhaps TRBD1 or TRBD2 (5 bases each). With 4 bases removed from V and 3 bases from J, the gap between germline ends came to 11 bases. The CDR3 runs to 13 residues. Looked up from germline, CDR1 is GTSNPN and CDR2 is SVGIG (reference sequence).